Listed here is a single T cell receptor (beta chain). These data belong to a study of blood T cell repertoires in COVID-19. On the study more broadly: T cells, B-cell-depleted T cells, or PBMCs provided the cDNA or gDNA that served as material.

Trimming took off 6 bases at V and 2 bases at J, with 20 bases between the two ends. The germline CDR1 and CDR2 sequences are MNHEY and SMNVEV (reference sequence). The CDR3 length is 17 residues. The data were produced by immunoSEQ multiplex PCR, yet TCRdb's version contains in-frame clones alone and is incomplete. Counted here are about 360,000 clones, 65% to 90% occurring once; the ten biggest clones make up roughly 7.2%. What was sequenced was peripheral blood. The rearrangement links TRBV27 to TRBJ1-5, with unresolved D. This receptor was taken from an older woman with COVID-19, enrolled during active disease. CDR3 DNA sequence: TGTGCCAGCAGCTCAATATTAGAGGGAGCTGGCAATCAGCCCCAGCATTTT. Translated, it gives CASSSILEGAGNQPQHF.